What follows are 25 T cell receptor beta chains derived from one specimen sequenced in a study of blood T cell repertoires in COVID-19. Sequenced by immunoSEQ multiplex PCR; TCRdb stores in-frame clones only, minus some. This sample yields a few hundred thousand clones, of which 65% to 90% are seen a single time; about 4.1% belongs to the top ten. Material: PBMCs or T cells enriched from blood (not recorded which). These receptors originate from a man aged 30-40 years who had recovered from COVID-19.

This chain links TRBV24-1 with TRBJ1-2; 7 positions match TRBD1. Germline loops: CDR1 KGHDR, CDR2 SFDVKD. There are 15 residues in the CDR3. V dropped 4 bases and J dropped 5; count of bases not matched to a gene: 9. For the CDR3, the DNA is TGTGCCACCAGTGACCCAAGGACAGGAGGATATGGCTACACCTTC. Protein product: CATSDPRTGGYGYTF.

V gene TRBV4-1 combines with J gene TRBJ1-2, with TRBD1 as a possible D gene (5 bases). V was pared by 0 bases and J by 4 bases, with 9 bases between. The CDR3 has 14 residues. Germline V CDR1 and CDR2: MGHRA, YSYEKL. CDR3 sequence reads: CASSQDRVSYGYTF. The CDR3 bases are TGCGCCAGCAGCCAAGACAGGGTTAGCTATGGCTACACCTTC.

The chain has TRBV7-9 and TRBJ2-1; 8 nucleotides line up with TRBD2. This CDR3 comprises 16 residues. Germline lookup yields CDR1 SEHNR and CDR2 FQNEAQ (reference sequence). J gave up 0 bases and V 5 bases, and 6 bases lay outside the gene matches. CDR3 coding DNA: TGTGCCAGCAGCGGCCAGCGGGGGAGCTCCTACAATGAGCAGTTCTTC. Protein product: CASSGQRGSSYNEQFF.

As for this clone: Other nucleotide sequences from this sample produce the same CDR3. The J gene is TRBJ1-3, the V gene TRBV6-5; perhaps TRBD1 as D (6 bases). The CDR3 totals 14 residues. Germline V gene sequence: CDR1 MNHEY, CDR2 SVGAGI. Trimming shortened V by 2 bases and J by 1 base, and 6 bases separated the two germline ends. CDR3 nucleotide sequence: TGTGCCAGCAGTTACGGGACATCTGGAAACACCATATATTTT. This translates into CASSYGTSGNTIYF.

The rearrangement links TRBV6-5 to TRBJ2-7; tentative D call: TRBD2 (6 bases). The CDR3 totals 13 residues. The V end was cut by 2 bases, the J end by 5 bases, with 10 bases between. CDR1 MNHEY and CDR2 SVGAGI come from the germline V gene. The CDR3: CASSYLSGDEQYF. CDR3 DNA: TGTGCCAGCAGTTACCTGTCGGGAGACGAGCAGTACTTC.

The chain uses TRBV6-6 and TRBJ2-7; D possibly corresponds to TRBD2 (5 bases). V lost 5 bases and J 2 bases, leaving 19 bases between the germline ends. Germline CDR1 reads MNHNY; CDR2 reads SVGAGI (reference sequence). This CDR3 has 16 amino acids. The CDR3: CASSRVSSRDAYEQYF. In DNA, the CDR3 is TGTGCCAGCAGTCGAGTCTCTAGCCGCGATGCCTACGAGCAGTACTTC.

V is TRBV6-5 and J is TRBJ1-1; 9 bases agree with TRBD1. CDR3 length: 13 amino acids. CDR1 is MNHEY and CDR2 is SVGAGI in the germline V gene. V was clipped by 6 bases and J by 11 bases; unmatched bases: 10. The CDR3 DNA follows: TGTGCCAGCAGGGGACAGGGCGTTCGTCTGGCTTTCTTT. Amino acids: CASRGQGVRLAFF.

This chain connects TRBV7-9 to TRBJ1-2, with D perhaps matching TRBD1 (5 bases). Germline CDR1 SEHNR, CDR2 FQNEAQ (reference sequence). The length of the CDR3 is 15 residues. V lost 1 base, J lost 6 bases, and 15 bases lay in between. The CDR3 bases are TGTGCCAGCAGCTTAGGTCGACAGCCTTCTGATGGCTACACCTTC. Translation: CASSLGRQPSDGYTF.

The chain joins TRBV7-2 to TRBJ2-2, with D perhaps matching TRBD1 (6 bases). CDR3 size: 16 residues. Trimming shortened V by 1 base and J by 6 bases, and 15 bases separated the two germline ends. In germline, CDR1 is SGHTA, CDR2 FQGNSA. CDR3 region: CASSLGVQGRAGELFF. The CDR3 DNA reads as TGTGCCAGCAGCTTAGGTGTCCAGGGGCGGGCCGGGGAGCTGTTTTTT.

This chain links TRBV29-1 with TRBJ2-1; D not certain. The length of the CDR3 is 10 residues. The V gene's germline CDR1 is SQVTM and CDR2 ANQGSEA. The V end was cut by 4 bases, the J end by 14 bases, with 12 bases between. The CDR3, as DNA: TGCAGCGTTGCAGACCTTATAGAGTTCTTC. Translated: CSVADLIEFF.

Remarks on this clone: This sample includes further DNA sequences coding for the same CDR3. V is TRBV19 and J is TRBJ2-7; the D gene is possibly TRBD1 (5 bases). Trimming took 3 bases from V and 3 from J, leaving 12 bases between them. The CDR3 runs to 14 residues. Germline lookup yields CDR1 LNHDA and CDR2 SQIVND (reference sequence). The CDR3 region has the DNA TGTGCCAGTAGTATCTCCGCCGGACACTACGAGCAGTACTTC. As protein: CASSISAGHYEQYF.

This clone was observed a few times. The chain combines TRBV19 with TRBJ1-5; D remains unclear. The V gene's germline CDR1 is LNHDA and CDR2 SQIVND (reference sequence). The germline V and J ends were trimmed by 8 bases and 1 base, with 9 bases remaining between them. The CDR3 runs to 13 residues. As DNA, the CDR3 is TGTGCCAGTTCAATTCAGAGCAATCAGCCCCAGCATTTT. It specifies CASSIQSNQPQHF.

This chain links TRBV4-1 with TRBJ2-5; 7 nucleotides align to TRBD1. Germline values: CDR1 MGHRA, CDR2 YSYEKL. The CDR3 sequence is 14 residues long. The V gene end was trimmed by 4 bases and the J gene end by 5 bases; junction bases not matched to a gene: 7. The CDR3 is CASSLLSRGETQYF. CDR3 nucleotides: TGCGCCAGCAGCCTACTTAGCAGGGGGGAGACCCAGTACTTC.

Concerning this clone itself: Mismatch with germline at one junction end may stem from a read error. The CDR3 loop is CASRYLNRGSNTEAFF. DNA for the CDR3: TGTGCCAGCAGATACTTAAACAGGGGGTCGAACACTGAAGCTTTCTTT. V usage is TRBV6-5 and J usage is TRBJ1-1; the match to TRBD1 covers 8 bases. The CDR3 runs 16 residues. The germline CDR1 and CDR2 sequences are MNHEY and SVGAGI.

The chain links TRBV5-4 to TRBJ2-7; perhaps TRBD2 as D (5 bases). This CDR3 is built from 15 residues. Trimming left V 7 bases short and J 1 base short, with 18 bases between. The germline CDR1 and CDR2 sequences are SGHNT and YYREEE (reference sequence). Here the CDR3 reads CASSPGWVESYEQYF. As DNA, the CDR3 is TGTGCCAGCTCGCCGGGGTGGGTGGAATCCTACGAGCAGTACTTC.

The chain recombines TRBV7-9 with TRBJ2-7; 7 bases map to TRBD1. The junction had 4 bases not matched to a gene; V was cut back by 5 bases and J by 3 bases. This CDR3 contains 13 residues. Germline V CDR1 and CDR2: SEHNR, FQNEAQ (reference sequence). For the CDR3, the DNA is TGTGCCAGCAGCGTGGGACAGTTCTACGAGCAGTACTTC. It yields the protein CASSVGQFYEQYF.

This chain connects TRBV30 to TRBJ1-5; D ambiguous. The V gene lost 0 bases and the J gene lost 5 bases, with 8 bases spanning the gap. Germline CDR1 and CDR2: GTSNPN and SVGIG (reference sequence). The CDR3 is made up of 13 amino acids. The CDR3 here is CAWSVGRDQPQHF. As DNA, the CDR3 is TGTGCCTGGAGTGTAGGGAGGGATCAGCCCCAGCATTTT.

In regard to this clone: The junction departs from the called germline gene at one end, perhaps through a read error. The CDR3 region has the DNA TGTGCCAGCAGTTTAGAAAGGGGAAACAATGAGCAGTTCTTC. It codes for CASSLERGNNEQFF. V and J are TRBV11-3 and TRBJ2-1; a possible D gene is TRBD1 (5 bases). Germline-derived CDR1 and CDR2 are SGHNT and YENEEA. The CDR3 has 14 amino acids.

CDR3 nucleotide sequence: TGTGCCAGCAGCTCACAGGGGCTTAATGAAAAACTGTTTTTT. It is translated as CASSSQGLNEKLFF. V gene TRBV7-9 combines with J gene TRBJ1-4, with 7 bases matching TRBD1. The CDR3 contains 14 residues. Germline CDR1 is SEHNR and CDR2 is FQNEAQ (reference sequence). The V gene end was trimmed by 4 bases and the J gene end by 4 bases; junction bases not matched to a gene: 3.

V usage is TRBV10-1 and J usage is TRBJ2-5; 7 bases align to TRBD2. The V segment lost 6 bases and the J segment 2 bases; nucleotides outside the gene matches: 9. Germline V gene lookup returns CDR1 WNHNN and CDR2 SYGVQD (reference sequence). The CDR3 spans 15 residues. The CDR3 nucleotides read TGCGCCAGCAGCGGGACTACGAAAAGACAAGAGACCCAGTACTTC. Its protein product is CASSGTTKRQETQYF.

V gene TRBV19 combines with J gene TRBJ2-7; 7 positions match TRBD2. This CDR3 is built from 17 residues. V was pared by 2 bases and J by 0 bases, with 10 bases of the junction left unmatched. Per the germline V gene, CDR1 is LNHDA and CDR2 is SQIVND (reference sequence). For the CDR3, the DNA is TGTGCCAGTAGTATAATCGGGGGGAGGTCGTCCTCCTACGAGCAGTACTTC. This translates into CASSIIGGRSSSYEQYF.

This rearrangement joins TRBV6-5 to TRBJ1-4; TRBD1 agrees at 10 bases. The V and J ends lost 0 bases and 7 bases, in that order; junction bases with no gene match: 2. The germline CDR1 and CDR2 sequences are MNHEY and SVGAGI. This CDR3 has 15 amino acids. This CDR3 is CASSYSTGGVEKLFF. The CDR3 region has the DNA TGTGCCAGCAGTTACTCGACAGGGGGCGTTGAAAAACTGTTTTTT.

This chain uses TRBV20-1 with TRBJ2-7; a weak D match, TRBD2 (5 bases). The CDR3 is made up of 10 amino acids. Trimming took 6 bases from V and 5 from J, leaving 8 bases between them. Germline-derived CDR1 and CDR2 are DFQATT and SNEGSKA (reference sequence). DNA of the CDR3: TGCAGTGCAGACTACGACGAGCAGTACTTC. Translated, it gives CSADYDEQYF.

The chain carries TRBV10-3 and TRBJ2-7; D possibly corresponds to TRBD2 (5 bases). This CDR3 spans 15 amino acids. The V gene's germline CDR1 is ENHRY and CDR2 SYGVKD. V was pared by 4 bases and J by 5 bases, with 18 bases between. CDR3 nucleotides: TGTGCCATCAGTGCGTGGCAACTCGGGGTAGACGAGCAGTACTTC. This sequence encodes CAISAWQLGVDEQYF.

The V gene is TRBV7-6, the J gene TRBJ1-2; possible D gene TRBD1, 5 bases. The ends were cut back, 1 base at V and 10 bases at J, with 13 bases in the middle. The CDR3 has 13 residues. Per the germline V gene, CDR1 is SGHVS and CDR2 is FNYEAQ. CDR3 loop: CASSLEVGGLYTF. CDR3 sequence (DNA): TGTGCCAGCAGCTTAGAGGTCGGGGGACTCTACACCTTC. Looking up the rest from reference TRBV7-6 and TRBJ1-2 gives the full variable domain: GAGVSQSPRYKVTKRGQDVALRCDPISGHVSLYWYRQALGQGPEFLTYFNYEAQQDKSGLPNDRFSAERPEGSISTLTIQRTEQRDSAMYRCASSLEVGGLYTFGSGTRLTVV.